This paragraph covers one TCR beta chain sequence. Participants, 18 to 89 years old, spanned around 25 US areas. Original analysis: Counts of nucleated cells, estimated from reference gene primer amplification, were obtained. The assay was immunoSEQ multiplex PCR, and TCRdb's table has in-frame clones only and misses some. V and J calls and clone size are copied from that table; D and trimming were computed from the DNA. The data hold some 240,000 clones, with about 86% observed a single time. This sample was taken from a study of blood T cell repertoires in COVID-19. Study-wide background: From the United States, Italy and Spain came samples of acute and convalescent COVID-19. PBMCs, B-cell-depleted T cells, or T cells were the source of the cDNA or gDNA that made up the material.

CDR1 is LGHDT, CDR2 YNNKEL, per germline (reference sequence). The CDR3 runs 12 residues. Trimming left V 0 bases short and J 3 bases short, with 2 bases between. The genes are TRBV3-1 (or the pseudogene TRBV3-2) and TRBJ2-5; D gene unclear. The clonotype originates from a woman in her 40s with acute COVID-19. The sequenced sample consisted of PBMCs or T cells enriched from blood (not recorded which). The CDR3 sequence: CASSQDKETQYF. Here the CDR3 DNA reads TGTGCCAGCAGCCAAGATAAAGAGACCCAGTACTTC.